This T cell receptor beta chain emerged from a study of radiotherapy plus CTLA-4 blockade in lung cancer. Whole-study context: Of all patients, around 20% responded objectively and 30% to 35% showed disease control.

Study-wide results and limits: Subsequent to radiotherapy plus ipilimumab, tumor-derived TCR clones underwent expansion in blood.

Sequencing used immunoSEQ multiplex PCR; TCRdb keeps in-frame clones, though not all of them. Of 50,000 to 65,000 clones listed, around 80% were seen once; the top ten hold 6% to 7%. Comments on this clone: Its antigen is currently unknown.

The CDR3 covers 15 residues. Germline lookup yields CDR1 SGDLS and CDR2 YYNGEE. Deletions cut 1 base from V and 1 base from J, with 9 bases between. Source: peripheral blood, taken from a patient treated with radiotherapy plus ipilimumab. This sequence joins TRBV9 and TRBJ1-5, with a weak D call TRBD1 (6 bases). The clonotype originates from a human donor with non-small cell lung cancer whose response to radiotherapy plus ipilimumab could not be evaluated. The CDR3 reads CASSVSGESNQPQHF. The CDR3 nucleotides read TGTGCCAGCAGCGTATCAGGGGAAAGCAATCAGCCCCAGCATTTT.